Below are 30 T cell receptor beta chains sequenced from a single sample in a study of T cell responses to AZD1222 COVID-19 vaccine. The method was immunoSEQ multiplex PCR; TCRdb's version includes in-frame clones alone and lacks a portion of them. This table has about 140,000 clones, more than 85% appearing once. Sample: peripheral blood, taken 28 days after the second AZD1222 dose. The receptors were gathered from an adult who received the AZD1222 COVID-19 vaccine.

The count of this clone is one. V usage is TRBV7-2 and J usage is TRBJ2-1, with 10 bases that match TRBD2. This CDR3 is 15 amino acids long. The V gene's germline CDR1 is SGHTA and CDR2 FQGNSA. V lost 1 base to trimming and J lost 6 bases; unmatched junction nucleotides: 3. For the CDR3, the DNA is TGTGCCAGCAGCTTAGGAGCGGGAGGGCCCAATGAGCAGTTCTTC. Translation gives CASSLGAGGPNEQFF.

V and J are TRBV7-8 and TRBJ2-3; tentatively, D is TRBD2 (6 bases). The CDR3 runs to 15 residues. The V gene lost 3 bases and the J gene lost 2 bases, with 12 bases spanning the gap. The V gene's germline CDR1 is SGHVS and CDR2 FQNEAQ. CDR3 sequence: CASSLSWRDTDTQYF. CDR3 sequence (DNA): TGTGCCAGCAGCTTGTCGTGGCGGGACACAGATACGCAGTATTTT.

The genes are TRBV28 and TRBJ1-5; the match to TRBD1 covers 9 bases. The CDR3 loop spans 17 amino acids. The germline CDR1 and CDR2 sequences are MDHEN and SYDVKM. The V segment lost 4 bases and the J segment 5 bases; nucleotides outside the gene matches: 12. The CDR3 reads CASSSNRGLIGDQPQHF. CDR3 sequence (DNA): TGTGCCAGCAGTTCGAACAGGGGGCTAATCGGAGATCAGCCCCAGCATTTT. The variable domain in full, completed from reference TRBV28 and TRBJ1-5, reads DVKVTQSSRYLVKRTGEKVFLECVQDMDHENMFWYRQDPGLGLRLIYFSYDVKMKEKGDIPEGYSVSREKKERFSLILESASTNQTSMYLCASSSNRGLIGDQPQHFGDGTRLSIL.

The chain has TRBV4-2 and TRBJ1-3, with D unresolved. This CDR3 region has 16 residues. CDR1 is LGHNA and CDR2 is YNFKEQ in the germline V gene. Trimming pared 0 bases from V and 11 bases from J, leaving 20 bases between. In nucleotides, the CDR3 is TGTGCCAGCAGCCAAGATTGGGTCGAGGGCGGACCGGCCATATATTTT. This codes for CASSQDWVEGGPAIYF.

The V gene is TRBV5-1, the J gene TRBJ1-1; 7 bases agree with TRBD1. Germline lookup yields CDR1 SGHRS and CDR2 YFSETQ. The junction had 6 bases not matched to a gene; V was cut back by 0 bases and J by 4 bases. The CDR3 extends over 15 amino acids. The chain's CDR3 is CASSLDYRGGTEAFF. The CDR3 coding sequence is TGCGCCAGCAGCTTGGACTACAGGGGTGGCACTGAAGCTTTCTTT.

This CDR3 is CASSDGTQVNEQFF. DNA of the CDR3: TGTGCCAGTAGCGACGGGACTCAAGTCAATGAGCAGTTCTTC. The chain is built from TRBV19 and TRBJ2-1, with D tentatively TRBD2 (6 bases). CDR3 length: 14 residues. With 6 bases removed from V and 6 bases from J, the gap between germline ends came to 15 bases. Germline CDR1 and CDR2: LNHDA and SQIVND (reference sequence).

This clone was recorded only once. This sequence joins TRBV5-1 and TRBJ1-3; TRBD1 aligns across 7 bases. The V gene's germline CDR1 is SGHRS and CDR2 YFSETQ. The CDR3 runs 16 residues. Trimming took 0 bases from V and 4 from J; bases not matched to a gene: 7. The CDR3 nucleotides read TGCGCCAGCAGCTTGGGTGGAACAGGGGACGGAAACACCATATATTTT. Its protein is CASSLGGTGDGNTIYF. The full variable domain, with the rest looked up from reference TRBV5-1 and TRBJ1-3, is KAGVTQTPRYLIKTRGQQVTLSCSPISGHRSVSWYQQTPGQGLQFLFEYFSETQRNKGNFPGRFSGRQFSNSRSEMNVSTLELGDSALYLCASSLGGTGDGNTIYFGEGSWLTVV.

The DNA of the CDR3 is TGTGCCAGCTCACCGTCAGGGGCCCTTAATGAAAAACTGTTTTTT. Its translation is CASSPSGALNEKLFF. The V and J genes are TRBV18 and TRBJ1-4; possibly TRBD1 for D (6 bases). V shed 3 bases and J shed 4 bases, with 12 bases lying between them. CDR1 and CDR2 (germline): KGHSH, LQKENI. The CDR3 spans 15 residues.

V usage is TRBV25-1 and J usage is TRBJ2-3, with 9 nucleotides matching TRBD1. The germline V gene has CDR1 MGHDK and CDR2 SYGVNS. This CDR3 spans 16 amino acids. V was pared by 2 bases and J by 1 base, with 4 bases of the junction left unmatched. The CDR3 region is CASSEPTGGGTDTQYF. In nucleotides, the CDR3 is TGTGCCAGCAGTGAACCCACAGGGGGCGGCACAGATACGCAGTATTTT.

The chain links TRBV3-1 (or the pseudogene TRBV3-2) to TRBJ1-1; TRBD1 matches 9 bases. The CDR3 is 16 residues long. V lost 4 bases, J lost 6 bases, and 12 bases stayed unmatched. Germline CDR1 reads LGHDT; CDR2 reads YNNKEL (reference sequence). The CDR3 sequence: CASSRGDRDLSAEAFF. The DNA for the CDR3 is TGTGCCAGCAGCCGCGGGGACAGGGATCTTAGCGCTGAAGCTTTCTTT.

The CDR3 DNA sequence: TGCGCCAGCAGAAACAGGGCCAACACTGAAGCTTTCTTT. Amino acids: CASRNRANTEAFF. The rearrangement uses TRBV4-1 and TRBJ1-1; perhaps TRBD1 as D (6 bases). Trimming cost V 6 bases and J 2 bases, with 10 bases left between them. The CDR3 loop spans 13 amino acids. Germline-derived CDR1 and CDR2 are MGHRA and YSYEKL.

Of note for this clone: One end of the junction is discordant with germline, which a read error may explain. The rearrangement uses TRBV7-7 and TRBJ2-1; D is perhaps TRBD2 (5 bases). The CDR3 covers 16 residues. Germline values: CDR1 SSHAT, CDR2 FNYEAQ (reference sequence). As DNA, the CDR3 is TGTGCTAGCAGCCCTAGTGGGCGGGCCACCTACAATGAGCAGTTCTTC. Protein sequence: CASSPSGRATYNEQFF.

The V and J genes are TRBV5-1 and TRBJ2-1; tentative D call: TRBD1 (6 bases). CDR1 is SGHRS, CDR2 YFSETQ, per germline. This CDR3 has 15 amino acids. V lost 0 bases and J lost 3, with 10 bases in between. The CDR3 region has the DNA TGCGCCAGCAGCTTGGGGGACATCCTCTACAATGAGCAGTTCTTC. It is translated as CASSLGDILYNEQFF.

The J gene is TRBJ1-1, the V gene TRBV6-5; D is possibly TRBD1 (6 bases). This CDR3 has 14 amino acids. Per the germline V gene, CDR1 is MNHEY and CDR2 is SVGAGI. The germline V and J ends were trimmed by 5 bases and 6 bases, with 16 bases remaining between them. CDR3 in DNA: TGTGCCAGCAGTACAGGACAGCCCGGGTCTGAAGCTTTCTTT. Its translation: CASSTGQPGSEAFF.

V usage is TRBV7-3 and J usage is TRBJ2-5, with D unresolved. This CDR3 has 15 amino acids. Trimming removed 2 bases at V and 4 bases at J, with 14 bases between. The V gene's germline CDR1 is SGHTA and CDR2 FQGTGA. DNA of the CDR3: TGTGCCAGCAGCTTATTGGGCAGCCTGGCAGAGACCCAGTACTTC. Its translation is CASSLLGSLAETQYF.

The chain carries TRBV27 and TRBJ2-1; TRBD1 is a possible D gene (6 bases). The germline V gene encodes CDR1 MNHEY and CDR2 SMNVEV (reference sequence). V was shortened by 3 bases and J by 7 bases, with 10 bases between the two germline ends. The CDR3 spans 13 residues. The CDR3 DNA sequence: TGTGCCAGCAGTTTCGACAGGACAAATGAGCAGTTCTTC. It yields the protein CASSFDRTNEQFF.

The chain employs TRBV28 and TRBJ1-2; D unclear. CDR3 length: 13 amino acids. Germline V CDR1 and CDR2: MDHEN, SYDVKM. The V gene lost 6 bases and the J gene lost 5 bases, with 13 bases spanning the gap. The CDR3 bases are TGTGCCAGCAGGATCGGAGCTGGGTATGGCTACACCTTC. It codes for CASRIGAGYGYTF.

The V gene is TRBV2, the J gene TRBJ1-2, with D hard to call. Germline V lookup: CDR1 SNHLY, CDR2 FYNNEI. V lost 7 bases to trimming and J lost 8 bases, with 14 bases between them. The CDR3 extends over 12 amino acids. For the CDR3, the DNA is TGTGCCAGCACCCAAAGCCTCGGCGGCTACACCTTC. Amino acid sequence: CASTQSLGGYTF.

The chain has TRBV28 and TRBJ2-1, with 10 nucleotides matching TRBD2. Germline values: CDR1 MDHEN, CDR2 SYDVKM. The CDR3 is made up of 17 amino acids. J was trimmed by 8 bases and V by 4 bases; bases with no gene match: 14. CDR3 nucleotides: TGTGCCAGCAGTTCCCCCCTTAGCGGGAGGCCCCGGGATGAGCAGTTCTTC. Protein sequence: CASSSPLSGRPRDEQFF.

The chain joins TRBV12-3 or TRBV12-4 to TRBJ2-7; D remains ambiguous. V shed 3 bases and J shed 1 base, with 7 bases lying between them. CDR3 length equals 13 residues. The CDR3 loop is CASSFGQSYEQYF. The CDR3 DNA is TGTGCCAGCAGTTTTGGCCAATCCTACGAGCAGTACTTC.

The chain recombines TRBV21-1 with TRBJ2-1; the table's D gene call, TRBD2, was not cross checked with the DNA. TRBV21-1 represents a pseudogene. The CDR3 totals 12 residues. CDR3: CASRRRVGEQFF. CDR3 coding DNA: TGTGCCAGCAGGAGGAGGGTTGGTGAGCAGTTCTTC.

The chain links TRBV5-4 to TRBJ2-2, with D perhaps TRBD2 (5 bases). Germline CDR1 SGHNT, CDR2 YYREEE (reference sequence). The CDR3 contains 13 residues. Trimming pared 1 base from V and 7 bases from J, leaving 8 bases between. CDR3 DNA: TGTGCCAGCAGCTTGTCCCGGGACGGGGAGCTGTTTTTT. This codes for CASSLSRDGELFF.

CDR3 nucleotide sequence: TGTGCCAGCAGCCGCAGGGAGAACACTGAAGCTTTCTTT. Protein: CASSRRENTEAFF. This rearrangement joins TRBV5-6 to TRBJ1-1; D possibly corresponds to TRBD1 (5 bases). Germline V gives CDR1 SGHDT, CDR2 YYEEEE. V was pared by 4 bases and J by 1 base, with 8 bases between. This CDR3 has 13 amino acids.

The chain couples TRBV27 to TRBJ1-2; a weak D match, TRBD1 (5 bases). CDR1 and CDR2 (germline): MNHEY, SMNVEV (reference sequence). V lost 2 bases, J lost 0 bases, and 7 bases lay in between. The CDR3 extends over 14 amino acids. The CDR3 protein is CASSLDSSNYGYTF. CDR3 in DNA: TGTGCCAGCAGTTTAGACAGCTCTAACTATGGCTACACCTTC.

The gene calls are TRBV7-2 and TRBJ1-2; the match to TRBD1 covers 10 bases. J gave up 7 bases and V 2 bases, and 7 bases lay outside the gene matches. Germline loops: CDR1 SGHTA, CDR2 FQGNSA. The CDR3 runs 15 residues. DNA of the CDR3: TGTGCCAGCAGCTTAACTATTCGGGACAGGGGTGGCTACACCTTC. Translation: CASSLTIRDRGGYTF.

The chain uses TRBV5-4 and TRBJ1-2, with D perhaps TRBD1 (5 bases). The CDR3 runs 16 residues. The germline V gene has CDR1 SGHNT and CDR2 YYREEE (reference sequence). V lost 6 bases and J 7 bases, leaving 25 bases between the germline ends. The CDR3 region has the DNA TGTGCCAGCACCTCGGACATATCAACCAAGCGGGGTGGCTACACCTTC. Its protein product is CASTSDISTKRGGYTF. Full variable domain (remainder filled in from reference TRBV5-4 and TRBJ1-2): ETGVTQSPTHLIKTRGQQVTLRCSSQSGHNTVSWYQQALGQGPQFIFQYYREEENGRGNFPPRFSGLQFPNYSSELNVNALELDDSALYLCASTSDISTKRGGYTFGSGTRLTVV.

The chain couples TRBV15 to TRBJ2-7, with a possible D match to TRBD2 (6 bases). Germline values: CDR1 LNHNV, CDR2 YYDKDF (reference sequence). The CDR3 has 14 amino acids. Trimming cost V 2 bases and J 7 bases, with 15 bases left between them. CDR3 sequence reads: CATSRSGTRSEQYF. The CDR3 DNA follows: TGTGCCACCAGCAGATCCGGGACTCGGTCGGAGCAGTACTTC.

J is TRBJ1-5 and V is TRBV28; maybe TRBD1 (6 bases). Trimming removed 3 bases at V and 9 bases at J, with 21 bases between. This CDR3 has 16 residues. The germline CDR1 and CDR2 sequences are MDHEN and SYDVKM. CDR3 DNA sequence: TGTGCCAGCAGTTTGGGGGGGGCCACTCTTTCTTCGCCCCAGCATTTT. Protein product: CASSLGGATLSSPQHF. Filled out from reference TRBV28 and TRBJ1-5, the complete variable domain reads DVKVTQSSRYLVKRTGEKVFLECVQDMDHENMFWYRQDPGLGLRLIYFSYDVKMKEKGDIPEGYSVSREKKERFSLILESASTNQTSMYLCASSLGGATLSSPQHFGDGTRLSIL.

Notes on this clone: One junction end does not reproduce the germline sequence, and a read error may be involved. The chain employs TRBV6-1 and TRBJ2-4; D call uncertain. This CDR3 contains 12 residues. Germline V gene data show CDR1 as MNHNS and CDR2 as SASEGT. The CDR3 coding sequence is TGTGCCAGCAGTGAACAACCAATCTCTCTGGACTTC. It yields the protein CASSEQPISLDF.

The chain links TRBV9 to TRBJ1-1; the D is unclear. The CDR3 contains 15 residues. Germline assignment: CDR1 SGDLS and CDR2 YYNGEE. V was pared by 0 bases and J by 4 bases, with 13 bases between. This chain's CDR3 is CASSVGLQIGTEAFF. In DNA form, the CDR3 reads TGTGCCAGCAGCGTAGGTCTGCAAATCGGCACTGAAGCTTTCTTT. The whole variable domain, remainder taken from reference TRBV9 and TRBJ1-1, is DSGVTQTPKHLITATGQRVTLRCSPRSGDLSVYWYQQSLDQGLQFLIQYYNGEERAKGNILERFSAQQFPDLHSELNLSSLELGDSALYFCASSVGLQIGTEAFFGQGTRLTVV.